Following are 22 T cell receptor beta chains from one sample sequenced in a study of shared clonotypes between healthy human individuals. TCRdb keeps only in-frame clones here, not all; method: immunoSEQ multiplex PCR. The repertoire holds hundreds of thousands of clones, roughly 78% seen once, with 1.8% in the top ten. What was sequenced was memory CD4+ T cells sorted from blood. This sample's subset: CD45RA-negative fraction. The receptors were sampled from a young woman in good health.

The CDR3 sequence is CASSASGRASEQYF. Written as DNA, the CDR3 is TGTGCCAGCAGCGCGAGCGGGAGGGCCAGCGAGCAGTACTTC. This chain joins TRBV7-2 and TRBJ2-7, with 10 bases identical to TRBD2. The CDR3 length is 14 residues. V lost 5 bases, J lost 6 bases, and 7 bases stayed unmatched. Germline lookup yields CDR1 SGHTA and CDR2 FQGNSA.

The chain links TRBV5-1 to TRBJ2-7, with TRBD2 identical over 13 bases. The V segment lost 7 bases and the J segment 7 bases; nucleotides outside the gene matches: 14. CDR3 length equals 16 residues. Looked up from germline, CDR1 is SGHRS and CDR2 is YFSETQ. CDR3 loop: CASRRGELAGGDEQYF. CDR3 nucleotide sequence: TGCGCCAGCCGCCGGGGGGAACTAGCGGGAGGGGATGAGCAGTACTTC. The variable domain in full, with the rest retrieved from reference TRBV5-1 and TRBJ2-7, is KAGVTQTPRYLIKTRGQQVTLSCSPISGHRSVSWYQQTPGQGLQFLFEYFSETQRNKGNFPGRFSGRQFSNSRSEMNVSTLELGDSALYLCASRRGELAGGDEQYFGPGTRLTVT.

The chain joins TRBV6-1 to TRBJ2-7; TRBD1 is a possible D gene (5 bases). The CDR3 extends over 13 amino acids. Germline-derived CDR1 and CDR2 are MNHNS and SASEGT. The V gene lost 2 bases and the J gene lost 5 bases, with 10 bases spanning the gap. The chain's CDR3 is CASSERQGDEQYF. In DNA, the CDR3 is TGTGCCAGCAGTGAAAGGCAGGGCGACGAGCAGTACTTC.

The gene calls are TRBV19 and TRBJ1-2; a weak D match, TRBD1 (5 bases). V shed 4 bases and J shed 8 bases, with 17 bases lying between them. Germline CDR1 LNHDA, CDR2 SQIVND (reference sequence). The length of the CDR3 is 14 residues. The CDR3 bases are TGTGCCAGTAGTAGGCAACCGGGACTCGGGGGCTACACCTTC. Protein product: CASSRQPGLGGYTF.

The chain couples TRBV28 to TRBJ1-1; D is possibly TRBD1 (5 bases). This CDR3 is 14 amino acids long. Trimming cost V 2 bases and J 8 bases, with 15 bases left between them. Germline-derived CDR1 and CDR2 are MDHEN and SYDVKM. CDR3 amino acids: CASSLAGRGGEAFF. DNA of the CDR3: TGTGCCAGCAGTTTAGCCGGTCGGGGCGGCGAAGCTTTCTTT.

The chain combines TRBV30 with TRBJ1-1, with unresolved D. Trimming left V 4 bases short and J 0 bases short, with 21 bases between. This CDR3 has 17 residues. Looked up from germline, CDR1 is GTSNPN and CDR2 is SVGIG (reference sequence). The CDR3 here is CAWTGSNGVDLNTEAFF. CDR3 DNA: TGTGCCTGGACCGGGAGCAATGGCGTCGACCTGAACACTGAAGCTTTCTTT.

This clone has more than one count but fewer than ten. The gene calls are TRBV19 and TRBJ2-1, with D maybe TRBD2 (6 bases). Germline values: CDR1 LNHDA, CDR2 SQIVND (reference sequence). V lost 6 bases to trimming and J lost 9 bases, with 21 bases between them. This CDR3 has 15 amino acids. CDR3 sequence reads: CASRALAAGGGEQFF. The CDR3 DNA sequence: TGTGCCAGTAGAGCCTTAGCGGCTGGTGGAGGTGAGCAGTTCTTC.

The CDR3 bases are TGTGCCAGCAGTAACCGACAGGGCGATGAAAAACTGTTTTTT. Protein product: CASSNRQGDEKLFF. V is TRBV6-5 and J is TRBJ1-4; TRBD1 matches 7 bases. J was trimmed by 6 bases and V by 5 bases; bases with no gene match: 6. The CDR3 extends over 14 amino acids. Germline CDR1 reads MNHEY; CDR2 reads SVGAGI.

This chain links TRBV2 with TRBJ2-3; D gene unclear. V lost 3 bases and J lost 1, with 14 bases in between. The CDR3 sequence is 16 residues long. CDR1 and CDR2 from the germline V gene are SNHLY and FYNNEI. The CDR3 DNA reads as TGTGCCAGCAGTGATGATAGTGGGGTTGGCACAGATACGCAGTATTTT. Its protein is CASSDDSGVGTDTQYF.

Comment on this clone: The junction and the germline gene differ at one end; a read error may be behind it. The CDR3: CASSYSMPGLQYEQYF. CDR3 DNA sequence: TGTGCCAGCAGTTACTCGATGCCTGGACTTCAATACGAGCAGTACTTC. The V call is TRBV6-4, the J call TRBJ2-7; D may be TRBD2 (5 bases). This CDR3 has 16 amino acids. CDR1 is MRHNA and CDR2 is SNTAGT in the germline V gene.

This clone was seen only once. The chain uses TRBV19 and TRBJ2-3; 8 bases align to TRBD2. The CDR3 covers 15 residues. Looked up from germline, CDR1 is LNHDA and CDR2 is SQIVND (reference sequence). After removal of 3 bases from V and 4 bases from J, the junction contained 6 bases not matched to a gene. CDR3 sequence (DNA): TGTGCCAGTAGTATTCAAGCGGGAGTGTCAGATACGCAGTATTTT. It translates to CASSIQAGVSDTQYF.

The gene calls are TRBV5-1 and TRBJ2-7; tentative D call: TRBD2 (5 bases). Germline-derived CDR1 and CDR2 are SGHRS and YFSETQ. The V gene lost 4 bases and the J gene lost 5 bases, with 16 bases spanning the gap. CDR3 length: 14 amino acids. CDR3 sequence: CASSPNTGSDEQYF. The CDR3 nucleotides are TGCGCCAGCAGCCCCAACACGGGGAGCGACGAGCAGTACTTC.

This clone was observed many times. The chain couples TRBV10-3 to TRBJ1-5, with unresolved D. V was trimmed by 3 bases and J by 4 bases, leaving 10 bases between them. Germline V gene lookup returns CDR1 ENHRY and CDR2 SYGVKD. The length of the CDR3 is 14 residues. The CDR3 spells CAISDTDGNQPQHF. DNA of the CDR3: TGTGCCATCAGTGATACTGACGGAAATCAGCCCCAGCATTTT.

In its sample, this clone was seen a few times. V is TRBV2 and J is TRBJ2-7; 7 bases map to TRBD2. The CDR3 has 14 amino acids. Germline CDR1 is SNHLY and CDR2 is FYNNEI. The ends lost 3 bases at V and 0 bases at J; junction bases unmatched: 2. CDR3 residues: CASSEAGDSYEQYF. In DNA, the CDR3 is TGTGCCAGCAGTGAGGCGGGAGACTCCTACGAGCAGTACTTC.

The gene calls are TRBV19 and TRBJ2-2; either TRBD1 or TRBD2 may supply D (6 bases each). The CDR3 extends over 16 amino acids. Trimming took off 5 bases at V and 7 bases at J, with 20 bases between the two ends. Germline V gene lookup returns CDR1 LNHDA and CDR2 SQIVND (reference sequence). This CDR3 reads CASSPVGGAKVGELFF. In nucleotides, the CDR3 is TGTGCCAGTAGTCCCGTCGGGGGCGCAAAGGTCGGGGAGCTGTTTTTT.

This clone was observed once. The rearrangement joins TRBV4-1 to TRBJ1-4, with D possibly being TRBD1 (6 bases). Germline loops: CDR1 MGHRA, CDR2 YSYEKL. The length of the CDR3 is 19 residues. V was pared by 4 bases and J by 0 bases, with 21 bases between. CDR3 loop: CASSPGAGHGAATNEKLFF. CDR3 nucleotide sequence: TGCGCCAGCAGCCCCGGCGCGGGACACGGAGCGGCAACTAATGAAAAACTGTTTTTT.

The genes are TRBV2 and TRBJ2-5; maybe TRBD2 (6 bases). The CDR3 sequence is 14 residues long. Trimming stripped 3 bases from V and 3 bases from J, with 11 bases between. Germline-derived CDR1 and CDR2 are SNHLY and FYNNEI. The CDR3 DNA is TGTGCCAGCAGTGAGCTGTTAGCGGAAGAGACCCAGTACTTC. Its translation is CASSELLAEETQYF.

The gene calls are TRBV5-1 and TRBJ1-2; 7 bases match TRBD1. The CDR3 spans 15 residues. The junction had 9 bases not matched to a gene; V was cut back by 2 bases and J by 5 bases. The germline V gene encodes CDR1 SGHRS and CDR2 YFSETQ. CDR3 sequence (DNA): TGCGCCAGCAGCTTTAGGACAGGCCGCGGGTATGGCTACACCTTC. Its protein product is CASSFRTGRGYGYTF. The whole variable domain, filled in from reference TRBV5-1 and TRBJ1-2, reads KAGVTQTPRYLIKTRGQQVTLSCSPISGHRSVSWYQQTPGQGLQFLFEYFSETQRNKGNFPGRFSGRQFSNSRSEMNVSTLELGDSALYLCASSFRTGRGYGYTFGSGTRLTVV.

The chain links TRBV10-2 to TRBJ2-7; the D is unclear. CDR3 length: 15 residues. V was clipped by 1 base and J by 1 base, with 11 bases between them. Germline V gives CDR1 WSHSY, CDR2 SAAADI. CDR3 residues: CASSEFARSSYEQYF. The CDR3 coding sequence is TGCGCCAGCAGTGAGTTCGCCAGGAGTTCCTACGAGCAGTACTTC.

This clone turned up a few times. This may be a read error, as it is one base from a much larger clone. In the same sample, other DNA sequences code for this CDR3. The rearrangement links TRBV14 to TRBJ1-1, with a possible D match to TRBD1 (5 bases). The germline V and J ends were trimmed by 4 bases and 0 bases, with 6 bases remaining between them. The CDR3 contains 13 residues. Looked up from germline, CDR1 is SGHDN and CDR2 is FVKESK. The CDR3 loop is CASSLTVNTEAFF. In DNA, the CDR3 is TGTGCCAGCAGCCTGACAGTGAACACTGAAGCTTTCTTT.

V and J are TRBV6-4 and TRBJ1-1, with no clear D. Trimming left V 0 bases short and J 3 bases short, with 5 bases between. The CDR3 contains 13 residues. Germline-derived CDR1 and CDR2 are MRHNA and SNTAGT. This CDR3 reads CASSDSRDTEAFF. In DNA, the CDR3 is TGTGCCAGCAGTGACTCGAGGGACACTGAAGCTTTCTTT.

The J gene is TRBJ2-7, the V gene TRBV28; possible D gene TRBD1, 5 bases. The CDR3 covers 13 residues. Germline values: CDR1 MDHEN, CDR2 SYDVKM. Trimming took off 6 bases at V and 1 base at J, with 10 bases between the two ends. The CDR3 bases are TGTGCCAGCAGCCAAGGGGATTCCTACGAGCAGTACTTC. As protein: CASSQGDSYEQYF.